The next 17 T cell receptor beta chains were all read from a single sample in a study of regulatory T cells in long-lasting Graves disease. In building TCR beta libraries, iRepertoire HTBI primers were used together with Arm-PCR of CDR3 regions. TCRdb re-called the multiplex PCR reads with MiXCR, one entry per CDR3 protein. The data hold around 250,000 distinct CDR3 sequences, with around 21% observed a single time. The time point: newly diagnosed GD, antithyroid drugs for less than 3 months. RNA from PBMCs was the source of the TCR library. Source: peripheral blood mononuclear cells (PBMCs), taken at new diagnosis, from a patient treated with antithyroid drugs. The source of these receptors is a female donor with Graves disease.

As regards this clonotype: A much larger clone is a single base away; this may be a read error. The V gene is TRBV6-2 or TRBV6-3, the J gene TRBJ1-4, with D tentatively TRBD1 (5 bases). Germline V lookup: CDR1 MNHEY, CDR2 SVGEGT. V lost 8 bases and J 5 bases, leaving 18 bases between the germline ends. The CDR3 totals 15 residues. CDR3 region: CASGESGKRNEKLFF. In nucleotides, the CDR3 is TGTGCCAGCGGTGAATCAGGGAAGAGGAATGAAAAACTGTTTTTT.

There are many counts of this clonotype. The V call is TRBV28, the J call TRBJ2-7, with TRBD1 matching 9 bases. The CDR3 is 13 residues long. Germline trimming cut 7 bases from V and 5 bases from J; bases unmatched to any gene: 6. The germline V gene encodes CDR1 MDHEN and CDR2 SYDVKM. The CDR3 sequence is CASNKGQGNEQYF. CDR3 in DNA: TGTGCCAGCAATAAGGGACAGGGTAACGAGCAGTACTTC.

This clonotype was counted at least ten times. The CDR3: CASSYADWVRCYEQYF. CDR3 nucleotide sequence: TGTGCCAGCAGTTACGCGGACTGGGTCCGTTGCTACGAGCAGTACTTC. The genes are TRBV6-2 or TRBV6-3 and TRBJ2-7; maybe TRBD2 (5 bases). The germline V and J ends were trimmed by 2 bases and 3 bases, with 17 bases remaining between them. Germline CDR1 is MNHEY and CDR2 is SVGEGT. This CDR3 comprises 16 residues.

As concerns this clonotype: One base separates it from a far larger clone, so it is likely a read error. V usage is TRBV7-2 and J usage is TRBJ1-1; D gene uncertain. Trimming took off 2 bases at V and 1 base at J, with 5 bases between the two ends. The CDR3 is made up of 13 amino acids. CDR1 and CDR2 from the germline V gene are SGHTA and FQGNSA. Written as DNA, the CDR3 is TGTGCCAGCAGCTTAACGAAGAACACTGAAGCTTTCTTT. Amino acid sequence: CASSLTKNTEAFF. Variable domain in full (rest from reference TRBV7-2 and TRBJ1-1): GAGVSQSPSNKVTEKGKDVELRCDPISGHTALYWYRQSLGQGLEFLIYFQGNSAPDKSGLPSDRFSAERTGGSVSTLTIQRTQQEDSAVYLCASSLTKNTEAFFGQGTRLTVV.

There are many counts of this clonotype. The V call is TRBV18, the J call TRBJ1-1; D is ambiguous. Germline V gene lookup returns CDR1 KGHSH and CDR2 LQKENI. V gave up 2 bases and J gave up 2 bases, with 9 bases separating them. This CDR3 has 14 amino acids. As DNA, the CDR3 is TGTGCCAGCTCACCAATGGCGGAAAACACTGAAGCTTTCTTT. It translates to CASSPMAENTEAFF.

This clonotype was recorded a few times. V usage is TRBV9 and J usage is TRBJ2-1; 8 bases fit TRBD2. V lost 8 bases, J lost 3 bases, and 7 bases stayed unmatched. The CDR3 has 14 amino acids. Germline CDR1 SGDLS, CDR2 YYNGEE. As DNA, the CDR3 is TGTGCCAGTGCTCGGGGGGGCCTCTACAATGAGCAGTTCTTC. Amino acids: CASARGGLYNEQFF.

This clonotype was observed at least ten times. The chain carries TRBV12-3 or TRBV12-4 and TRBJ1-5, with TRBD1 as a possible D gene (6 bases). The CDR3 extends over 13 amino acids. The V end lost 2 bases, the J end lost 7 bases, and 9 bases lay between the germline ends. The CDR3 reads CASSLTGNQPQHF. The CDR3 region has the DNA TGTGCCAGCAGTTTAACAGGGAACCAGCCCCAGCATTTT.

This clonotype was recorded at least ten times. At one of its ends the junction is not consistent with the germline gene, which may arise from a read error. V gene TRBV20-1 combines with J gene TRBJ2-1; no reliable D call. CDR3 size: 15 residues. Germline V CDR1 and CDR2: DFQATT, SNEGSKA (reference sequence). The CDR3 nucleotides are TGCAGTGCTCCCCCCCGTGGGCGGTCCTATAATGAGCAGTTCTTC. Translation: CSAPPRGRSYNEQFF.

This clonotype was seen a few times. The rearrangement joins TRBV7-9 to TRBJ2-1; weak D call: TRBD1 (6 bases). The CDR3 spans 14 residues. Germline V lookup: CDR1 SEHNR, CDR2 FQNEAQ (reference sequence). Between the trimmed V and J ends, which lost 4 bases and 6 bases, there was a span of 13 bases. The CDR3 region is CASSSPEDSNEQFF. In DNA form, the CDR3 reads TGTGCCAGCAGCTCCCCCGAGGACAGCAATGAGCAGTTCTTC.

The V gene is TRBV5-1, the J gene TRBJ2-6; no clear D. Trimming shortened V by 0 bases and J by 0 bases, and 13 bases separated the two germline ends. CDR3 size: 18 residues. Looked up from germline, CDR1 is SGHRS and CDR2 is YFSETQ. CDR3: CASSLAPSSSSGANVLTF. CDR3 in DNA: TGCGCCAGCAGCTTGGCCCCCTCTTCCTCCTCTGGGGCCAACGTCCTGACTTTC.

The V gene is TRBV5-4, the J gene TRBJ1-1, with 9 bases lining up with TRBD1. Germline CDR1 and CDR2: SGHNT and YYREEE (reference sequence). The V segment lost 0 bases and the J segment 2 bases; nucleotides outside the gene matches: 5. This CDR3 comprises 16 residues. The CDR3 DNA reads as TGTGCCAGCAGCTTGGCTCCGGGACAGGGAAACACTGAAGCTTTCTTT. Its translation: CASSLAPGQGNTEAFF.

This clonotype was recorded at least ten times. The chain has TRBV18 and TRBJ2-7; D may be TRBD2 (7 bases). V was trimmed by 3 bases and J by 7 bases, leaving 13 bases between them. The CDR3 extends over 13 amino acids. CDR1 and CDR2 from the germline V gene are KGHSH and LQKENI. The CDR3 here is CASSPTGGWEQYF. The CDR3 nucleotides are TGTGCCAGCTCACCTACGGGGGGCTGGGAGCAGTACTTC. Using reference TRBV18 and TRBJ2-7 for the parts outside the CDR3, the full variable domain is NAGVMQNPRHLVRRRGQEARLRCSPMKGHSHVYWYRQLPEEGLKFMVYLQKENIIDESGMPKERFSAEFPKEGPSILRIQQVVRGDSAAYFCASSPTGGWEQYFGPGTRLTVT.

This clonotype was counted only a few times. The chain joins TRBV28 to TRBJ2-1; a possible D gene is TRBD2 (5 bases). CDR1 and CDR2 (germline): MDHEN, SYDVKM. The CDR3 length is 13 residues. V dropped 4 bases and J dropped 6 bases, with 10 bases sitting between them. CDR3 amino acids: CASSSAGSNEQFF. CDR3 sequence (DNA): TGTGCCAGCAGTTCCGCGGGTTCCAATGAGCAGTTCTTC.

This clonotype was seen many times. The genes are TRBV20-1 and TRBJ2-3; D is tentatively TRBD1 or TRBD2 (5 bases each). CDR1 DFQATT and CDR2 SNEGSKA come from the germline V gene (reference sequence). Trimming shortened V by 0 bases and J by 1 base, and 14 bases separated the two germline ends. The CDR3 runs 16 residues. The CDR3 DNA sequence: TGCAGTGCTAGAGATCCGAGAAGGGGAGGCACAGATACGCAGTATTTT. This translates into CSARDPRRGGTDTQYF.

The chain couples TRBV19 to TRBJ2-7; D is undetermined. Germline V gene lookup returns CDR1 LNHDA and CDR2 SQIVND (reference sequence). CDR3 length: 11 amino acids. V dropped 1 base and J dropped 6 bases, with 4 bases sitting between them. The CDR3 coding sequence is TGTGCCAGTAGTATAGGGGTCGAGCAGTACTTC. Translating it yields CASSIGVEQYF.

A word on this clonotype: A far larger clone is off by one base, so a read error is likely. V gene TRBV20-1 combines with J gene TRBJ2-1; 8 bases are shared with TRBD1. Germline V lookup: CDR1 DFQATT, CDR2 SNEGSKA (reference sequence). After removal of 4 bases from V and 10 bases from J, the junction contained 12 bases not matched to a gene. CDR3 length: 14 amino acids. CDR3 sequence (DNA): TGCAGTGCTAAACAGGACAGGGACCCCTACGAGCAGTTCTTC. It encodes CSAKQDRDPYEQFF.

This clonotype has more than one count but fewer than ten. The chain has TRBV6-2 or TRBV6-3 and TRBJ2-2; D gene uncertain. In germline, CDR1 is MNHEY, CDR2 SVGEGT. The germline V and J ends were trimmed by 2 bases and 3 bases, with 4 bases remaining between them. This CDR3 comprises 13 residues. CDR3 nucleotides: TGTGCCAGCAGTTACAGGGACACCGGGGAGCTGTTTTTT. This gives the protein CASSYRDTGELFF.